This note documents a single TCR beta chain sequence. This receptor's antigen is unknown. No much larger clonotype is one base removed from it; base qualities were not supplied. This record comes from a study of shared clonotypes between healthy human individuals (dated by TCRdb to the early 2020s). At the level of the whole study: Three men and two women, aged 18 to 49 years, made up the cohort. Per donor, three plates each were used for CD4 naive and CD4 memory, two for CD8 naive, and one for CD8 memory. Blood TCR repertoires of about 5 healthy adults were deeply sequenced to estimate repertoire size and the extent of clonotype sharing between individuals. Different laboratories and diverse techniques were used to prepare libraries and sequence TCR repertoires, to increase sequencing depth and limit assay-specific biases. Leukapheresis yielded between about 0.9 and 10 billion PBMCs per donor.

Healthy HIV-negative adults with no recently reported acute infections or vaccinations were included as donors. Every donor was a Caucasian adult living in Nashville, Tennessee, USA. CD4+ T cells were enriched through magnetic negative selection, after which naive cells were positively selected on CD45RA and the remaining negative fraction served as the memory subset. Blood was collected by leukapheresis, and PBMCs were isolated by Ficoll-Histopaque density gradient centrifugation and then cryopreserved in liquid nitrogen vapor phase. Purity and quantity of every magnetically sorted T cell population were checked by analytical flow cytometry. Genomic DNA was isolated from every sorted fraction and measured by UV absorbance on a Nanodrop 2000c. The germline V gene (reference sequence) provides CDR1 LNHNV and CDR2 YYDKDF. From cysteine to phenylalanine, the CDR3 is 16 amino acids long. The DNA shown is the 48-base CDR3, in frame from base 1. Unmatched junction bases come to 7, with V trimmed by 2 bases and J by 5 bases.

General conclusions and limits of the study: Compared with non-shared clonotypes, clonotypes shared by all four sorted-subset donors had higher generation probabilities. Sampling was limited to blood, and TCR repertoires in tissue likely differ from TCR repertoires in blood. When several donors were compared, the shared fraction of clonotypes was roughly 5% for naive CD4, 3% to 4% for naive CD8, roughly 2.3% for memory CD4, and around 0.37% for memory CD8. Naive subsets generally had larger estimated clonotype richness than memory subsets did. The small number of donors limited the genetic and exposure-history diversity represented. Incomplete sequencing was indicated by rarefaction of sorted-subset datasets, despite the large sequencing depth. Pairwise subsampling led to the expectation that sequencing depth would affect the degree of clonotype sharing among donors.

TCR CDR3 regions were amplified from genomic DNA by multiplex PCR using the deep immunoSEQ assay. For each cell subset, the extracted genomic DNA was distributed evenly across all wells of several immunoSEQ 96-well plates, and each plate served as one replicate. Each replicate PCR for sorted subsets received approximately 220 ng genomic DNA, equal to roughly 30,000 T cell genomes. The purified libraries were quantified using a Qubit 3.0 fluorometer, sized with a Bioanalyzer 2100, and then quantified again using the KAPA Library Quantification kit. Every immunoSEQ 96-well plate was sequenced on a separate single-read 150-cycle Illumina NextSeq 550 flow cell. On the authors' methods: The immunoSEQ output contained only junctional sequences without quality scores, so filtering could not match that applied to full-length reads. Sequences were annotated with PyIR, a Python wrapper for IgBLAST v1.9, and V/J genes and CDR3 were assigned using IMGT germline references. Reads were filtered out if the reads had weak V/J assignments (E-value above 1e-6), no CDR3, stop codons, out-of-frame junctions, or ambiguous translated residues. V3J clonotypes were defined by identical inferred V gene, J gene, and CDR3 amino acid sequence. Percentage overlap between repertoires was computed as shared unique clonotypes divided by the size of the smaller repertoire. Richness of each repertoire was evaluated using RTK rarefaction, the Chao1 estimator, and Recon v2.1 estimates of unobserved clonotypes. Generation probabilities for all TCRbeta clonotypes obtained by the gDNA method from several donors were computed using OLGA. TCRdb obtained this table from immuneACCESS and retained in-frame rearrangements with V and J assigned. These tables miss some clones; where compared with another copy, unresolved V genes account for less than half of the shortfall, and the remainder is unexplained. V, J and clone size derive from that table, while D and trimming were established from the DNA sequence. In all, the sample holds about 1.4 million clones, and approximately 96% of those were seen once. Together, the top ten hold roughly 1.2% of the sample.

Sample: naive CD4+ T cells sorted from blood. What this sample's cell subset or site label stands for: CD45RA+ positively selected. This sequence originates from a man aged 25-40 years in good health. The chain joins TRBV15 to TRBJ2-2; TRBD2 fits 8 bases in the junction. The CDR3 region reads CATSRLSGSKTGELFF. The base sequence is TGTGCCACCAGCAGATTAAGCGGGAGTAAAACCGGGGAGCTGTTTTTT.